The rows below give T cell receptor beta chains drawn from one sample of a study of T cells in Graves' hyperthyroidism and ophthalmopathy. MiXCR, run by TCRdb on the multiplex PCR reads, gives a single entry per CDR3 protein. The sample contains more than 300,000 distinct CDR3 sequences, 11% to 15% of which appear only once. The sequenced sample consisted of blood. The receptors come from a woman in her 30s with Graves' hyperthyroidism. The CDR3 runs from the conserved cysteine through the conserved F or W. The order of the fields is D gene, clone size, J gene, V gene, CDR3 DNA, CDR3 protein. D genes are given only for firm matches. Clone sizes are given selectively: once, few, many, or a class where the clone is expanded.

d_gene: NA; abundance: many; j_gene: TRBJ1-2; v_gene: TRBV28; CDR3nt: TGTGCCACCCAGGCTGCTAACTATGGCTACACCTTC; CDR3aa: CATQAANYGYTF
d_gene: TRBD2; abundance: many; j_gene: TRBJ2-3; v_gene: TRBV18; CDR3nt: TGTGCCAGCTCACCGTCGCTAGCGGGTTCAGATACGCAGTATTTT; CDR3aa: CASSPSLAGSDTQYF
d_gene: NA; abundance: few; j_gene: TRBJ1-3; v_gene: TRBV3-1; CDR3nt: TGTGCCAGCAGCCAAGATCTACAAGGCTCTGGAAACACCATATATTTT; CDR3aa: CASSQDLQGSGNTIYF
d_gene: NA; abundance: few; j_gene: TRBJ2-5; v_gene: TRBV19; CDR3nt: TGTGCCAGTAGTACCCAGACAGGATACGCTGGCCAAGAGACCCAGTACTTC; CDR3aa: CASSTQTGYAGQETQYF
d_gene: NA; abundance: few; j_gene: TRBJ1-1; v_gene: TRBV7-9; CDR3nt: TGTGCCAGCAGCTGGGACGGAATCCTTAACACTGAAGCTTTCTTT; CDR3aa: CASSWDGILNTEAFF
d_gene: NA; abundance: few; j_gene: TRBJ2-5; v_gene: TRBV28; CDR3nt: TGTGCCAGCAGATTGGGGCAGGGCGAGACCCAGTACTTC; CDR3aa: CASRLGQGETQYF
d_gene: NA; abundance: few; j_gene: TRBJ2-7; v_gene: TRBV11-2; CDR3nt: TGTGCCAGCAGCTTAAGGTATCTACCCATGACCTACGAGCAGTACTTC; CDR3aa: CASSLRYLPMTYEQYF
d_gene: TRBD1; abundance: many; j_gene: TRBJ1-5; v_gene: TRBV28; CDR3nt: TGTGCCAGCAGTTTCGGGACAGGGGATTTGAAAAATCAGCCCCAGCATTTT; CDR3aa: CASSFGTGDLKNQPQHF
d_gene: NA; abundance: NA; j_gene: TRBJ1-5; v_gene: TRBV7-9; CDR3nt: TGTGCCAGCAGCTTAGGGGGTGACTCGGGTCAGCCCCAGCATTTT; CDR3aa: CASSLGGDSGQPQHF
d_gene: NA; abundance: many; j_gene: TRBJ1-1; v_gene: TRBV20-1; CDR3nt: TGCAGTGCTAGAATGAGCGCCACCACTGAAGCTTTCTTT; CDR3aa: CSARMSATTEAFF
d_gene: TRBD2; abundance: many; j_gene: TRBJ2-1; v_gene: TRBV20-1; CDR3nt: TGCAGTGCCATCCGGGCGGGAGGCTTTAGAGATGAGCAGTTCTTC; CDR3aa: CSAIRAGGFRDEQFF
d_gene: NA; abundance: many; j_gene: TRBJ2-7; v_gene: TRBV6-1; CDR3nt: TGTGCCAGCACGGGGAACGTTTACAGCGAGCAGTACTTC; CDR3aa: CASTGNVYSEQYF
d_gene: NA; abundance: many; j_gene: TRBJ2-7; v_gene: TRBV28; CDR3nt: TGTGCCAGCAGTTTAAGGGGGGACGAGCAGTACTTC; CDR3aa: CASSLRGDEQYF
d_gene: NA; abundance: NA; j_gene: TRBJ2-2; v_gene: TRBV19; CDR3nt: TGTGCCAGTAGTGCCCTCACCGGGGAGCTGTTTTTT; CDR3aa: CASSALTGELFF
d_gene: NA; abundance: many; j_gene: TRBJ2-7; v_gene: TRBV2; CDR3nt: TGTGCCAGCAGTGAATGGCAGGGGTCCTACGAGCAGTACTTC; CDR3aa: CASSEWQGSYEQYF
d_gene: TRBD2; abundance: NA; j_gene: TRBJ2-1; v_gene: TRBV12-3/TRBV12-4; CDR3nt: TGTGCCAGCAGCGGTATAGCGGGAGGGGGCGAGCAGTTCTTC; CDR3aa: CASSGIAGGGEQFF
d_gene: NA; abundance: few; j_gene: TRBJ1-3; v_gene: TRBV24-1; CDR3nt: TGTGCCACCAGTGATCCCCCGGACGCTGGAAACACCATATATTTT; CDR3aa: CATSDPPDAGNTIYF
d_gene: TRBD1; abundance: NA; j_gene: TRBJ2-7; v_gene: TRBV29-1; CDR3nt: TGCAGCGTTGAAGGGACAGGAGGCGAGCAGTACTTC; CDR3aa: CSVEGTGGEQYF
d_gene: NA; abundance: NA; j_gene: TRBJ1-1; v_gene: TRBV24-1; CDR3nt: TGTGCCACCAGTGATAGCGAGCGCGGGACCTCGGGCGGGAACACTGAAGCTTTCTTT; CDR3aa: CATSDSERGTSGGNTEAFF
d_gene: TRBD2; abundance: many; j_gene: TRBJ2-1; v_gene: TRBV7-3; CDR3nt: TGTGCCAGCAGCTTAACGGGAGCGGGAGGCTACAATGAGCAGTTCTTC; CDR3aa: CASSLTGAGGYNEQFF
d_gene: NA; abundance: many; j_gene: TRBJ1-6; v_gene: TRBV28; CDR3nt: TGTGCCAGCAGCGAAGGCCAGAGGGGGGGGGTTCAACCCCTCCACTTT; CDR3aa: CASSEGQRGGVQPLHF
d_gene: TRBD1; abundance: NA; j_gene: TRBJ1-4; v_gene: TRBV20-1; CDR3nt: TGCAGTGCGATAGGGGCCCTTCGTCCTGCGCAACGAGGGACAGGGGGCAATGAAAAACTGTTTTTT; CDR3aa: CSAIGALRPAQRGTGGNEKLFF
d_gene: TRBD1; abundance: many; j_gene: TRBJ1-2; v_gene: TRBV6-2/TRBV6-3; CDR3nt: TGTGCCAGCAGTTCCGGACAGGGGTTTGGCTACACCTTC; CDR3aa: CASSSGQGFGYTF
d_gene: NA; abundance: NA; j_gene: TRBJ1-1; v_gene: TRBV4-1; CDR3nt: TGCGCCAGCAGCCAAGGCCTCACTGAAGCTTGCTTT; CDR3aa: CASSQGLTEACF
d_gene: TRBD1; abundance: NA; j_gene: TRBJ1-2; v_gene: TRBV3-1; CDR3nt: TGTGCCAGCAGCCCCGACAGGGGTAACTATGGCTACACCTTC; CDR3aa: CASSPDRGNYGYTF
d_gene: NA; abundance: many; j_gene: TRBJ1-3; v_gene: TRBV20-1; CDR3nt: TGCAGTGCTAGAGCTGGAGGAGCTGGAAACACCATATATTTT; CDR3aa: CSARAGGAGNTIYF
d_gene: NA; abundance: few; j_gene: TRBJ1-5; v_gene: TRBV11-2; CDR3nt: TGTGCCAGCAGCGACAGTCCCAATCAGCCCCAGCATTTT; CDR3aa: CASSDSPNQPQHF
d_gene: NA; abundance: few; j_gene: TRBJ1-1; v_gene: TRBV30; CDR3nt: TGTGCCTGGAGTGTACCCGACAGATACACTGAAGCTTTCTTT; CDR3aa: CAWSVPDRYTEAFF
d_gene: NA; abundance: many; j_gene: TRBJ1-3; v_gene: TRBV29-1; CDR3nt: TGCAGCGTTGATTTCCAGGGGCCTGGAAACACCATATATTTT; CDR3aa: CSVDFQGPGNTIYF
d_gene: TRBD1; abundance: NA; j_gene: TRBJ2-1; v_gene: TRBV18; CDR3nt: TGTGCCAGCTCAACACTCCCACGGACAGGGGGCAATGAGCAGTTCTTC; CDR3aa: CASSTLPRTGGNEQFF
d_gene: TRBD1; abundance: few; j_gene: TRBJ2-1; v_gene: TRBV7-3; CDR3nt: TGTGCCAGTATCTACAGGGGGGACTACAATGAGCAGTTCTTC; CDR3aa: CASIYRGDYNEQFF
d_gene: TRBD2; abundance: many; j_gene: TRBJ2-1; v_gene: TRBV6-1; CDR3nt: TGTGCCAGCGGGACTAGCGGGAGAAATGAGCAGTTCTTC; CDR3aa: CASGTSGRNEQFF